This record covers a single TCR beta chain. The sample belongs to a study of blood T cell repertoires in COVID-19. Study summary: Spain, Italy and the United States supplied samples that represented acute and convalescent COVID-19. T cells, B-cell-depleted T cells, or PBMCs supplied cDNA or gDNA.

As processed by the authors: The assay estimated nucleated cells by amplifying reference gene primers. Measured with immunoSEQ multiplex PCR; TCRdb has only the in-frame clones, and not every one. V and J calls and clone size come straight from that table; D and trimming were deduced from the DNA. The top ten clones hold 5% to 6.5% of a sample with 150,000 to 200,000 clones, roughly 91% of them seen once. V was clipped by 5 bases and J by 7 bases, with 17 bases between them. The germline CDR1 and CDR2 sequences are MNHEY and SVGAGI. There are 14 residues in the CDR3. The gene calls are TRBV6-5 and TRBJ1-2; TRBD1 is a possible D gene (6 bases). This sequence originates from a man between 35 and 55 years old with active or convalescent COVID-19. Sequenced input: peripheral blood. Here the CDR3 DNA reads TGTGCCAGCAGTCCCCGGCGGGGGGCGGTTGGCTACACCTTC. It codes for CASSPRRGAVGYTF.